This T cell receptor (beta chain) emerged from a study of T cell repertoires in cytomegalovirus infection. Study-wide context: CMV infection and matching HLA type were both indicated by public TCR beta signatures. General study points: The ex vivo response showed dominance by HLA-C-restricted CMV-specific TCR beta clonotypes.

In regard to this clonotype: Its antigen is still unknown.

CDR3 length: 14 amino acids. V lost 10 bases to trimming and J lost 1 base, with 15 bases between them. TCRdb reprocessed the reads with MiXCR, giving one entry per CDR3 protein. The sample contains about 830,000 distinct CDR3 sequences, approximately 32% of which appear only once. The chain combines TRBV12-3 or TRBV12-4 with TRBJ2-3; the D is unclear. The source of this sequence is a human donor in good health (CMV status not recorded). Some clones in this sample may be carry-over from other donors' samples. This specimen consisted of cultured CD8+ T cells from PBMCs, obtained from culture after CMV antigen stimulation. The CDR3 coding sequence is TGTGCCAACACCGCCTTGCCCCGCACAGATACGCAGTATTTT. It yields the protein CANTALPRTDTQYF.